The clone carrying this TCR beta chain has just a few counts. Its antigen is unidentified. This entry is derived from a study of a mutant IDH1 vaccine in newly diagnosed glioma. Study information: Patients got radiotherapy, temozolomide, or both beforehand, and most got both.

Sequenced by immunoSEQ multiplex PCR; TCRdb stores in-frame clones only, minus some. The sample consists of some 30,000 clones, roughly 79% of them appearing once. The time point is: week 35, safety follow-up. Doses of 300 ug of mutant IDH1 20-mer peptide were given with topical imiquimod. Germline CDR1 is WSHSY and CDR2 is SAAADI. V lost 3 bases to trimming and J lost 4 bases, with 4 bases between them. The CDR3 covers 12 residues. The chain joins TRBV10-2 to TRBJ1-5; D ambiguous. Sequenced material: PBMCs, taken from a glioma patient whose treatment included an IDH1 peptide vaccine. The sequence derives from a woman aged 25 to 39 with glioma. Some clones in this sample may be carry-over from other donors' samples. CDR3 amino acids: CASSEINQPQHF. CDR3 coding DNA: TGCGCCAGCAGTGAAATAAATCAGCCCCAGCATTTT.